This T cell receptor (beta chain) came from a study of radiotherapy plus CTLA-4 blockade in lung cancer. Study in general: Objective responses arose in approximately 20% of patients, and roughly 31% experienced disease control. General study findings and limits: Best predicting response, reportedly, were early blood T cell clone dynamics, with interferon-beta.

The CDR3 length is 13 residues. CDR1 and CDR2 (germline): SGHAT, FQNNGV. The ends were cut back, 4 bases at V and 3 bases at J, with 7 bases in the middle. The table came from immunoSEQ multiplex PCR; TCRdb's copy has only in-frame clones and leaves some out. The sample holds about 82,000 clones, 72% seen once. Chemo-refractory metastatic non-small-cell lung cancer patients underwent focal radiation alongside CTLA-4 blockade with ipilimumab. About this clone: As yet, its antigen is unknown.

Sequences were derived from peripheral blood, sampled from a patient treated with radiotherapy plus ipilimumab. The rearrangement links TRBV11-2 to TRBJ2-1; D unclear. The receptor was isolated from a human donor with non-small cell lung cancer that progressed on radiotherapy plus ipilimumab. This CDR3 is CASSWADYNEQFF. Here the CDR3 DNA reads TGTGCCAGCAGCTGGGCGGACTACAATGAGCAGTTCTTC.